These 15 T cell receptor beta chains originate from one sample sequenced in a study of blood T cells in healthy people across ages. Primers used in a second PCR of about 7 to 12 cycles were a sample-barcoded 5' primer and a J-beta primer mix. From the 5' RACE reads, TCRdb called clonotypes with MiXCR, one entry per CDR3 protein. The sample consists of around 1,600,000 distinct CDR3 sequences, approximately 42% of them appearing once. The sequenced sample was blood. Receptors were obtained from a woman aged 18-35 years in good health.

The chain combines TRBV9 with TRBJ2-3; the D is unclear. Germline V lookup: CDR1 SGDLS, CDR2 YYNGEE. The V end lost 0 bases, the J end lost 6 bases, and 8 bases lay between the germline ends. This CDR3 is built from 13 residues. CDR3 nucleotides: TGTGCCAGCAGCGTAGCCTCAAGGGATACGCAGTATTTT. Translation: CASSVASRDTQYF.

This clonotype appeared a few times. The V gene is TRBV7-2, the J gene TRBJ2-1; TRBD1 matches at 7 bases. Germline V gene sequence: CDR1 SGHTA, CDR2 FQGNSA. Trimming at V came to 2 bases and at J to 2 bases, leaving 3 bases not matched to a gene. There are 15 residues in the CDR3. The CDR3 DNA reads TGTGCCAGCAGCTTATTCGGGACAGCCTACAATGAGCAGTTCTTC. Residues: CASSLFGTAYNEQFF.

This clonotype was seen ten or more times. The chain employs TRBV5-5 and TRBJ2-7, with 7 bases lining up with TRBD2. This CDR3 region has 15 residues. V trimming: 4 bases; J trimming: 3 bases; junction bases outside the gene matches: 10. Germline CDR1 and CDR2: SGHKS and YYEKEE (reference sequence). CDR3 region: CASSRGGIMVYEQYF. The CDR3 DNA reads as TGTGCCAGCAGCCGCGGGGGAATCATGGTCTACGAGCAGTACTTC.

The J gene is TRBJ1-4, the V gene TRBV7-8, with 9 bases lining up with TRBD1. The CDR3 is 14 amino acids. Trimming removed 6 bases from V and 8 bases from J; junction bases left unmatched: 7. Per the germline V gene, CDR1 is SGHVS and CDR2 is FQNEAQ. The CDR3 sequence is CASSPRDRDEKLFF. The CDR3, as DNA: TGTGCCAGCAGTCCCAGGGACAGGGACGAAAAACTGTTTTTT.

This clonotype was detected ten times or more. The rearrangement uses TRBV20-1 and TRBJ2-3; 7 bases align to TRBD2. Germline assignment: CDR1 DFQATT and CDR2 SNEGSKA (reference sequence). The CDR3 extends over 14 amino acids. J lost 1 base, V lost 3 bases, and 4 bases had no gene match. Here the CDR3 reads CSASSAGGTDTQYF. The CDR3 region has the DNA TGCAGTGCTAGTTCTGCGGGAGGCACAGATACGCAGTATTTT.

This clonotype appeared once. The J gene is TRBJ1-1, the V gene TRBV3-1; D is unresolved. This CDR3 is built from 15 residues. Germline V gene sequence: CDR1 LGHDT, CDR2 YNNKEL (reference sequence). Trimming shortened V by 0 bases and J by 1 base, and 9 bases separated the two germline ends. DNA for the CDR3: TGTGCCAGCAGCCAAGATCGCAGGAAGAACACTGAAGCTTTCTTT. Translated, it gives CASSQDRRKNTEAFF.

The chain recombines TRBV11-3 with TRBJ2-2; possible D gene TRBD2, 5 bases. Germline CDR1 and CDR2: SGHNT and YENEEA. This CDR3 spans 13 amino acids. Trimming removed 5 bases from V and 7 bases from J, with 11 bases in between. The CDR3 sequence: CASSIGVVGELFF. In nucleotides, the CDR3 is TGTGCCAGCAGCATCGGGGTGGTCGGGGAGCTGTTTTTT.

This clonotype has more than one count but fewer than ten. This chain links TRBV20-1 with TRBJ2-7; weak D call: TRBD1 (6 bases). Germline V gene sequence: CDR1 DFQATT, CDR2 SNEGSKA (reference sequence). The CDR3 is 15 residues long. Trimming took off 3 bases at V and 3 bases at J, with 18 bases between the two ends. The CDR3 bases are TGCAGTGCTAGTCCGGGACAAAAAGGGGTCTACGAGCAGTACTTC. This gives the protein CSASPGQKGVYEQYF.

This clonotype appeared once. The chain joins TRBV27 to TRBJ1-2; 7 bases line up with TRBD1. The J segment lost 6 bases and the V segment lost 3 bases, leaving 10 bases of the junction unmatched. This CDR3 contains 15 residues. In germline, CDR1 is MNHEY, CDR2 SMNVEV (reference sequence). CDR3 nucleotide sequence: TGTGCCAGCAGTTTTGATAGGGGGCAATTGGATGGCTACACCTTC. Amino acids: CASSFDRGQLDGYTF.

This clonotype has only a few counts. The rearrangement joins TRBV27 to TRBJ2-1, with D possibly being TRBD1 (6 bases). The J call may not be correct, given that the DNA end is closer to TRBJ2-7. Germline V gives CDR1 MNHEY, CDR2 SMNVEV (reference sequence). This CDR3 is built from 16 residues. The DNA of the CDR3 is TGTGCCAGCAGTTTATCCTCGGACAGTCAATACAATGAGCAGTACTTC. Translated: CASSLSSDSQYNEQYF.

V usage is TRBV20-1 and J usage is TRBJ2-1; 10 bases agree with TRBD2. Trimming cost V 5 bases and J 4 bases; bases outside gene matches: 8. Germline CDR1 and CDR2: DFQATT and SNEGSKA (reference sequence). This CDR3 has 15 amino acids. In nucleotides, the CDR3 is TGCAGTGCTGGGGGGGGGACTAGCGTATACAATGAGCAGTTCTTC. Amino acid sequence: CSAGGGTSVYNEQFF.

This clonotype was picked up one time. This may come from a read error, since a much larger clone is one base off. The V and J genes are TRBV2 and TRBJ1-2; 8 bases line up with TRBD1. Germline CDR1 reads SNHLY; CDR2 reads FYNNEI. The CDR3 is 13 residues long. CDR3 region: CVSSGTGVRGYTF. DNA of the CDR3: TGTGTCAGCAGTGGGACAGGAGTTCGGGGCTACACCTTC.

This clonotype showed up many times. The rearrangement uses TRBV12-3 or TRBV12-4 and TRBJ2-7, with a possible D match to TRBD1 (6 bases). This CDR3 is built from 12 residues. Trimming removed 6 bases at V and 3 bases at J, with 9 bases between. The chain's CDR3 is CASSQGHYEQYF. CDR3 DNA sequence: TGTGCCAGCAGCCAGGGACACTACGAGCAGTACTTC.

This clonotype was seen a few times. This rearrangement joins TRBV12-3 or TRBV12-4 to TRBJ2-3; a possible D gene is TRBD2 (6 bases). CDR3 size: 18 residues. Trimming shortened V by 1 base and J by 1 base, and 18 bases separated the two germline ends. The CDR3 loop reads CASSLGLLREIGTDTQYF. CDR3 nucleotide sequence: TGTGCCAGCAGTTTAGGGCTGCTTCGGGAGATCGGCACAGATACGCAGTATTTT.

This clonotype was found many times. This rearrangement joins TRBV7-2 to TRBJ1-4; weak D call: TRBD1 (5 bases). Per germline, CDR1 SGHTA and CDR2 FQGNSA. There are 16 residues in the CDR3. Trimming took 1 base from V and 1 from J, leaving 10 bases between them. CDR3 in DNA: TGTGCCAGCAGCTTAGTGCCCAGGGTAACTAATGAAAAACTGTTTTTT. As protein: CASSLVPRVTNEKLFF.